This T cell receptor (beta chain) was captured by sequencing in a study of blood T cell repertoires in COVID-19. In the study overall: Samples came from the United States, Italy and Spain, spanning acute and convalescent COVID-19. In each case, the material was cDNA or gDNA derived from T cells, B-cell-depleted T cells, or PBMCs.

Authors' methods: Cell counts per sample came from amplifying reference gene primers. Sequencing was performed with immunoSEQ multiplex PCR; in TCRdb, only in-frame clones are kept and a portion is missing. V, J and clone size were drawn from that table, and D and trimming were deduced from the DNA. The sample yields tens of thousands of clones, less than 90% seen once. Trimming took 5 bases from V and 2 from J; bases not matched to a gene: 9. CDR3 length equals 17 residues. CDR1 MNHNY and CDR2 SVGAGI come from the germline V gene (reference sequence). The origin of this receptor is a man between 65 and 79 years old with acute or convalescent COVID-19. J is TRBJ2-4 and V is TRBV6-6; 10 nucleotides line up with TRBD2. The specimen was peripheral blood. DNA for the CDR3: TGTGCCAGCAGTCGAGGGAGTAGCGGGAGGTCCAAAAACATTCAGTACTTC. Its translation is CASSRGSSGRSKNIQYF.